The following is a T cell receptor beta chain sequence with its context. This clonotype was counted only a few times. Its antigen has not been determined. Base qualities are missing; no much larger clone stands one base away. Sequencer: Illumina NovaSeq 6000. Using 5'RACE with constant-segment primers, TCRalpha and TCRbeta cDNA libraries were constructed, with sample barcodes and unique molecular identifiers added in the process. Trizol reagent was used to extract RNA from every sample. Libraries were amplified in two PCR steps, with a second sample barcode and Illumina TruSeq adapters added in the second step. Sequencing of the libraries was done on an Illumina NovaSeq, producing 2 x 150 bp paired-end reads. From the authors' description of their analysis: Reads were demultiplexed and collapsed into UMI-guided consensus sequences with migec v1.2.7. Using mixcr v2.1.11, UMI consensuses were aligned to TRA and TRB V and J templates and then assembled into clonotypes. Clonotypes were classified as expanded or contracted when called significant by both edgeR and NoisET, with noise models trained on biological replicates. For edgeR calls, a false discovery rate-adjusted p below 0.01 and a log2 fold-change threshold of 1 were applied. As an exploratory analysis of dynamics, max-normalized trajectories of the 1000 most abundant clonotypes were examined with PCA combined with hierarchical clustering. Each responding clone was given a CD4 or CD8 phenotype based on the CD4+ and CD8+ repertoires, which had been sequenced separately. The raw public data were reprocessed by TCRdb itself: fastp quality trimming at Q25, MiXCR clonotype calling, in-frame beta chains only. All rows with the same CDR3 protein become a single entry with the most common DNA and genes. TCRdb, not the authors, supplied the V and J calls. The sample includes 300,000 to 400,000 distinct CDR3 sequences, with under 25% observed a single time. Under 15% of the sample goes to the ten largest clones.

This entry comes from a study of T-cell memory formation after mild COVID-19 (dated by TCRdb to about 2021). Background on the whole study: Most TCR sequence clusters were specific to one of the two donors. In a couple of donors, T-cell clones that expanded and contracted after mild COVID-19 were tracked by sequencing TCRalpha and TCRbeta repertoires over time. The cohort was made up of two young adult volunteers, one female and one male, who were previously healthy. Overall results and qualifications from the work: Clones contracting from day 15 to 85 had balanced CD4/CD8 phenotypes, while a second wave expanding from day 15 to 37 was biased towards CD4+. The study covered only a couple of mild cases, and larger cohorts including severe cases with pre-infection samples were considered necessary. The second-wave clones that peaked on day 37 were not confirmed to be SARS-CoV-2 specific. Contracting CD4+ clones appeared mostly in the CM and EM memory subsets, whereas CD8+ clones were enriched in EMRA. Some responding clones were found in pre-infection memory, which suggests that pre-existing cross-reactive memory T cells took part in the SARS-CoV-2 response.

From its cysteine to its phenylalanine, the CDR3 spans 14 amino acids. Only the CDR3 portion is preserved as DNA: 42 bases, with reading frame beginning at the first base. CDR1 and CDR2 (MNHEY, SVGEGT) derive from the germline V gene. V and J lose 0 bases and 3 bases, and a span of 8 bases separates them. Ficoll-Paque density gradient centrifugation was the method used to isolate PBMCs. Recombination joined TRBV6-2 or TRBV6-3 with TRBJ1-1, with the D gene too uncertain to name. Material for sequencing was PBMCs or a T cell subset sorted from them (not recorded which). This clonotype was obtained from an adult woman who had mild COVID-19 (a few samples of this study predate the infection). The sample titles of this study are shuffled in the database, so cell type and time point are left out; the donor was told from shared clones. Here is the DNA: TGTGCCAGCAGTTACTCACGGAGCTACACTGAAGCTTTCTTT. Translated, this gives CASSYSRSYTEAFF.